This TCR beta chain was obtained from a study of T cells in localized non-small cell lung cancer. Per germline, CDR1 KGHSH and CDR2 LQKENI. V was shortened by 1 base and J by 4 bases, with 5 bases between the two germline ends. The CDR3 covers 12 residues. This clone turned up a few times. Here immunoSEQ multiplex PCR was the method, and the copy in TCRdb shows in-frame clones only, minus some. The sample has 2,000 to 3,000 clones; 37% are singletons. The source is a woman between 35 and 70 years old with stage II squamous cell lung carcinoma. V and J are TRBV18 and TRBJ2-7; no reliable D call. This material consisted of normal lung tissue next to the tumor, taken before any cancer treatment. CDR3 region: CASSPQEYEQYF. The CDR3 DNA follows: TGTGCCAGCTCACCACAGGAGTACGAGCAGTACTTC. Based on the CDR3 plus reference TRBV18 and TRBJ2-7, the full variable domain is NAGVMQNPRHLVRRRGQEARLRCSPMKGHSHVYWYRQLPEEGLKFMVYLQKENIIDESGMPKERFSAEFPKEGPSILRIQQVVRGDSAAYFCASSPQEYEQYFGPGTRLTVT.